This T cell receptor (beta chain) was profiled in a study of cytomegalovirus exposure and HLA in healthy donors. It was with 60 Vbeta and 13 Jbeta primers that the PCR ran. The method was immunoSEQ multiplex PCR; TCRdb's version includes in-frame clones alone and lacks a portion of them. The sample consists of roughly 140,000 clones, 75% to 85% of them appearing once. With 4 bases clipped from V and 4 bases from J, the junction kept 7 bases outside the gene matches. Germline assignment: CDR1 PRHDT and CDR2 FYEKMQ (reference sequence). CDR3 length: 15 residues. Specimen: PBMCs. This receptor was taken from a human donor in good health. V is TRBV13 and J is TRBJ2-5, with TRBD1 identical over 9 bases. The CDR3 DNA follows: TGTGCCAGCAGCTGGACAGGGGAGGCAGGAGAGACCCAGTACTTC. Amino acid sequence: CASSWTGEAGETQYF.